This T cell receptor (beta chain) was observed in a study of identical twins. This CDR3 has 15 residues. V lost 7 bases to trimming and J lost 4 bases; unmatched junction nucleotides: 6. TCRdb reprocessed the 5' RACE reads via MiXCR and lists one record per CDR3 protein. This sample has hundreds of thousands of distinct CDR3 sequences, with 20% to 25% found just once. This same sample was also taken into another study, of T cells expressing NK-cell markers. In that study: Clarity on HCMV specificity was lacking for the expanded NKG2C+ T cell clones.

The chain is built from TRBV12-3 or TRBV12-4 and TRBJ2-3, with TRBD2 matching 12 bases. This clonotype was obtained from a young woman in good health. Source material: CD4+ T cells sorted from blood. CDR3 bases: TGTGCCAGCACCCCTCTAGCGGGGGGGCCAGATACGCAGTATTTT. Residues: CASTPLAGGPDTQYF.